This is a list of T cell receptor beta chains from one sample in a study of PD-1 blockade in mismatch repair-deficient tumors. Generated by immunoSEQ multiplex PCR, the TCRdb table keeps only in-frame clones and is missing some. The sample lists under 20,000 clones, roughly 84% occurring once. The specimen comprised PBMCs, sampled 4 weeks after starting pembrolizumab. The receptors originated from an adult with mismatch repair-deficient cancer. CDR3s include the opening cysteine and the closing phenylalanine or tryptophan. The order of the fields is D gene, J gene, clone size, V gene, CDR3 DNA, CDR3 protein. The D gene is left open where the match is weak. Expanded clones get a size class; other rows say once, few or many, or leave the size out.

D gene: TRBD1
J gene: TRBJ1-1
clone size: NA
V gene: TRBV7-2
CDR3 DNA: TGTGCCAGCAGCCCACGGACAGGGACGAACACTGAAGCTTTCTTT
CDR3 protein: CASSPRTGTNTEAFF

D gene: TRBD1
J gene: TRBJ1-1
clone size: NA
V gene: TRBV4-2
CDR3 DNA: TGTGCCAGCAGCCCCCATGGACAGGACACTGAAGCTTTCTTT
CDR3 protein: CASSPHGQDTEAFF

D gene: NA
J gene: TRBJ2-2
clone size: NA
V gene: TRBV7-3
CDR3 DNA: TGTGCCAGCAGCTTAACGTTGCTAGCAAACGGGGAGCTGTTTTTT
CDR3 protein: CASSLTLLANGELFF

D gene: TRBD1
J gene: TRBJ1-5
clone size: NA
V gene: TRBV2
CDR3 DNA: TGTGCCAGCAGTGATGCCGGACAGGGGGCATATCAGCCCCAGCATTTT
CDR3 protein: CASSDAGQGAYQPQHF

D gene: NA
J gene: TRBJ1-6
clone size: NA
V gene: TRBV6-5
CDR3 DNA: TGTGCCAGCAGCCTCAGGGAAAGGGATTCACCCCTCCACTTT
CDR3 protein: CASSLRERDSPLHF

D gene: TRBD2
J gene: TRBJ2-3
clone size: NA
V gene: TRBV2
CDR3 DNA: TGTGCCAGCAGTGACGGGAGGGCCCCAGATACGCAGTATTTT
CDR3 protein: CASSDGRAPDTQYF

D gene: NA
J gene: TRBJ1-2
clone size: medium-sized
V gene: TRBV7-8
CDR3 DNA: TGTGCCAGCAGCTTATTTCCTCTAGACTATGGCTACACCTTC
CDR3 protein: CASSLFPLDYGYTF

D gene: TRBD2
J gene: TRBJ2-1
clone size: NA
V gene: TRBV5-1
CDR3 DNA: TGCGCCAGCAGCTTGGTCCTAGCGGGAGGGAGCGATGAGCAGTTCTTC
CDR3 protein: CASSLVLAGGSDEQFF

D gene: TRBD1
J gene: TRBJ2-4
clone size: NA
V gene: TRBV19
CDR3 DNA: TGTGCCAGTAGTATAGGGGGACAGAAATCCTTAGCCAAAAACATTCAGTACTTC
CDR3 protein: CASSIGGQKSLAKNIQYF

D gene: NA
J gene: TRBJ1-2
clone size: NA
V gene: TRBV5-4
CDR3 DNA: TGTGCCAGCAGCTTGGCAGGGGCAGACTATGGCTACACCTTC
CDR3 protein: CASSLAGADYGYTF

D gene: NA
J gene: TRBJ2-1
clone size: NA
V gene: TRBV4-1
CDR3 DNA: TGCGCCAGCAGCCAAGGACGGGGGGACACCTACAATGAGCAGTTCTTC
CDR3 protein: CASSQGRGDTYNEQFF

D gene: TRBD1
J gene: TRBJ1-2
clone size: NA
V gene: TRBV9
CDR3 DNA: TGTGCCAGCAGCGAAGCCCCCTTACGCACAGGGGGTAGAGAGGGCTACACCTTC
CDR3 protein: CASSEAPLRTGGREGYTF

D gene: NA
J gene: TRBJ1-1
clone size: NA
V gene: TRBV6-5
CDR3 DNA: TGTGCCAGCAGTTACTCGGAGGGGTATTCTGAAGCTTTCTTT
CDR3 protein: CASSYSEGYSEAFF

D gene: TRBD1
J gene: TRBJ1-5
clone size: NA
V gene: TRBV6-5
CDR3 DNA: TGTGCCAGCAGGTTGACAGGGCTTCAGCCCCAGCATTTT
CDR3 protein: CASRLTGLQPQHF

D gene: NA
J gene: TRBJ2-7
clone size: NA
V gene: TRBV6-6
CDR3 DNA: TGTGCCAGCAGTTACGGCCCCTACGAGCAGTACTTC
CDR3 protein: CASSYGPYEQYF

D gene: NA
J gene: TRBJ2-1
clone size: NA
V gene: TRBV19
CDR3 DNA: TGTGCCAGTAGTATAGCACCCTATTCTAGGAATGAGCAGTTCTTC
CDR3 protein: CASSIAPYSRNEQFF

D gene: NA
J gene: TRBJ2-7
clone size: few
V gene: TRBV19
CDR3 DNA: TGTGCCAGTAGTACCAGACTAGCCTACGAGCAGTACTTC
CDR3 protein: CASSTRLAYEQYF

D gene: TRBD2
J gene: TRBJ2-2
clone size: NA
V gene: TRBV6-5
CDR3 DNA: TGTGCCAGCAGTTTTAGCGGGAGGGCCAACACCGGGGAGCTGTTTTTT
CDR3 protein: CASSFSGRANTGELFF

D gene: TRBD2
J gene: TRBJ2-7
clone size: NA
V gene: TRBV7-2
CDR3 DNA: TGTGCCAGCAGCTTAGCGCATACTAGCGGGGCCTACGAGCAGTACTTC
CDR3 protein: CASSLAHTSGAYEQYF

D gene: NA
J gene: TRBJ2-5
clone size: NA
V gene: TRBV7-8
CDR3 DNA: TGTGCCAGCAGCGAGTCGGTAGCTAAGACGGTTGTGGAGACCCAGTACTTC
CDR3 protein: CASSESVAKTVVETQYF

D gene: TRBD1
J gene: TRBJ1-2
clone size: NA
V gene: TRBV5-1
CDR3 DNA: TGCGCCAGCAGCGCGGGGGACAGGGGGGAAGGCTACACCTTC
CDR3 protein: CASSAGDRGEGYTF

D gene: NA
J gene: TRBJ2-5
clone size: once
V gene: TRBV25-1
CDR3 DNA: TGTGCCAGCACTTGGACACCAGAAGAGACCCAGTACTTC
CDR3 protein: CASTWTPEETQYF

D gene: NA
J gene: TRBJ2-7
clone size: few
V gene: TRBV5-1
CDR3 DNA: TGCGCCAGCAGGGAGGACTTTGTTACCTACGAGCAGTACTTC
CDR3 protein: CASREDFVTYEQYF

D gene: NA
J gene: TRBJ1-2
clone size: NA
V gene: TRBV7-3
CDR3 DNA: TGTGCCAGCAGCTTAATGGCAGGGGTGAACTATGGCTACACCTTC
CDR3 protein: CASSLMAGVNYGYTF

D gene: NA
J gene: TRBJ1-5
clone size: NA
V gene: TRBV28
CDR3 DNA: TGTGCCAGCAGTTTAGGAGAACGTAATCAGCCCCAGCATTTT
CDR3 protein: CASSLGERNQPQHF

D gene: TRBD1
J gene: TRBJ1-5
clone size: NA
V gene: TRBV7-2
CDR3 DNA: TGTGCCAGCAGCTTAGTGGCAGGGGGCTATTTTCAGCCCCAGCATTTT
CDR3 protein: CASSLVAGGYFQPQHF

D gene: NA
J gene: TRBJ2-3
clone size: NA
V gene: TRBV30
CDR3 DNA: TGTGCCTGGAGAAGAGCTGAAACAGGGAGGGCAGATACGCAGTATTTT
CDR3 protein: CAWRRAETGRADTQYF

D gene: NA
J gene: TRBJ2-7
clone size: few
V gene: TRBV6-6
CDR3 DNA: TGTGCCAGCAGTTACCCGGACGGGAACTACGAGCAGTACTTC
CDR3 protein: CASSYPDGNYEQYF

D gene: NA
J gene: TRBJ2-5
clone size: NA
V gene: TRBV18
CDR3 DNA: TGTGCCAGCTCACAAACAGAGGGCGAGACCCAGTACTTC
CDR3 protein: CASSQTEGETQYF

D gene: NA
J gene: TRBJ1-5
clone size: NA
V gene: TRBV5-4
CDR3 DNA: TGTGCCAGCAGCTTTCAGGGGCACAATCAGCCCCAGCATTTT
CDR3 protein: CASSFQGHNQPQHF

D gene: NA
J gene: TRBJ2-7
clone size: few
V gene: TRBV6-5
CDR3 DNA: TGTGCCAGCAGTTCACAGGGAGGGGGAGAGCAGTACTTC
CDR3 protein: CASSSQGGGEQYF

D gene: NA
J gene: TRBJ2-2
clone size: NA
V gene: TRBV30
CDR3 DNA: TGTGCCTGGACGGTCCACAACACCGGGGAGCTGTTTTTT
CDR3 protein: CAWTVHNTGELFF

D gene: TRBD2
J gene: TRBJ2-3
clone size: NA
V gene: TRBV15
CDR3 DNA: TGTGCCACCAGCCGCGGACTAGCGGCTAGCACAGATACGCAGTATTTT
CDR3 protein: CATSRGLAASTDTQYF

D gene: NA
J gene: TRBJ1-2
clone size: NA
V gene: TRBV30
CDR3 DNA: TGTGCCTGGAGTTTACAGGGAGTCCCCTATGGCTACACCTTC
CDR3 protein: CAWSLQGVPYGYTF

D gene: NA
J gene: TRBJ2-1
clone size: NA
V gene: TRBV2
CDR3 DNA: TGTGCCAGCAGTGCGGCGGCCAATGAGCAGTTCTTC
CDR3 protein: CASSAAANEQFF

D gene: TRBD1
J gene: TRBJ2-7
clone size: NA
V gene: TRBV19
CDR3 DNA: TGTGCCAGTAGGGAGACAGGGCCCACCTACGAGCAGTACTTC
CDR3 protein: CASRETGPTYEQYF

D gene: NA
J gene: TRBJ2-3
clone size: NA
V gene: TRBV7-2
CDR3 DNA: TGTGCCAGCAGCTTAGACGGAGCGAGGACAGATACGCAGTATTTT
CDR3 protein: CASSLDGARTDTQYF

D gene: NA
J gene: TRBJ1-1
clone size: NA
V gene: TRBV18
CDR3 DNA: TGTGCCAGCTCACCGGCAAACACTGAAGCTTTCTTT
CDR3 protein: CASSPANTEAFF

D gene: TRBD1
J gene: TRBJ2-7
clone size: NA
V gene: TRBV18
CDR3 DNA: TGTGCCAGCTCACCAAGCTTGGGGTATGCTAGGACAGGGTTCTACGAGCAGTACTTC
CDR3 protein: CASSPSLGYARTGFYEQYF

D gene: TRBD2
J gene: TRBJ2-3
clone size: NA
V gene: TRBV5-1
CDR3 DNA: TGCGCCAGCAGCCCCAGCGGGGGATACACAGATACGCAGTATTTT
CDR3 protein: CASSPSGGYTDTQYF

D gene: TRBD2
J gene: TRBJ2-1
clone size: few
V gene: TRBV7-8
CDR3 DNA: TGTGCCAGCAGCTTGAAATACGGGACTAGAACCTCCAATGAGCAGTTCTTC
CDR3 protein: CASSLKYGTRTSNEQFF